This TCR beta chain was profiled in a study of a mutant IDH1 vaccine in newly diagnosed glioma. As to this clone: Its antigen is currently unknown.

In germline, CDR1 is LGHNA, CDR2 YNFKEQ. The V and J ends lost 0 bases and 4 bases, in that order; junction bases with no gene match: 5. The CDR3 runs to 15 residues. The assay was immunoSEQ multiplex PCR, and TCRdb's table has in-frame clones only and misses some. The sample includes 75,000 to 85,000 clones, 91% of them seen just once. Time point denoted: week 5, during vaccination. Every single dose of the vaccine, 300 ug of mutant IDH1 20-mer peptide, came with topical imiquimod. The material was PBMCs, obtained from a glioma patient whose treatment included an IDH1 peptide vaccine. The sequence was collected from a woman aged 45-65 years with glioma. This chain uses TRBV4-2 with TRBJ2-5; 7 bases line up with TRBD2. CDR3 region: CASSQDYLAAETQYF. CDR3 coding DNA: TGTGCCAGCAGCCAAGATTACCTAGCGGCAGAGACCCAGTACTTC.